Listed here are 3 T cell receptor beta chains from one sample, sequenced in a study of blood T cell repertoires in COVID-19. The table came from immunoSEQ multiplex PCR; TCRdb's copy has only in-frame clones and leaves some out. The repertoire holds approximately 150,000 clones, with roughly 90% as singletons. The specimen was peripheral blood. Receptors were obtained from a woman between 65 and 79 years old with acute or convalescent COVID-19.

With respect to this clone: At one end the junction does not follow the germline gene, possibly because of a read error. The chain couples TRBV5-1 to TRBJ1-1; no clear D. Germline V gene lookup returns CDR1 SGHRS and CDR2 YFSETQ. This CDR3 is 11 amino acids long. In DNA, the CDR3 is TGCGCCAGCAGCTCGAACATTGAAGCTTTCTTT. This translates into CASSSNIEAFF.

The chain carries TRBV5-1 and TRBJ1-4, with 7 bases lining up with TRBD1. This CDR3 has 16 amino acids. V trimming: 0 bases; J trimming: 7 bases; junction bases outside the gene matches: 9. Germline V gene sequence: CDR1 SGHRS, CDR2 YFSETQ. This chain's CDR3 is CASSLARQGGSEKLFF. Here the CDR3 DNA reads TGCGCCAGCAGCTTGGCGAGGCAGGGGGGAAGTGAAAAACTGTTTTTT. Together with reference TRBV5-1 and TRBJ1-4, the CDR3 gives the full variable domain: KAGVTQTPRYLIKTRGQQVTLSCSPISGHRSVSWYQQTPGQGLQFLFEYFSETQRNKGNFPGRFSGRQFSNSRSEMNVSTLELGDSALYLCASSLARQGGSEKLFFGSGTQLSVL.

The chain joins TRBV29-1 to TRBJ1-1, with D possibly being TRBD1 (5 bases). From germline, CDR1 is SQVTM and CDR2 ANQGSEA. Trimming left V 7 bases short and J 5 bases short, with 17 bases between. The length of the CDR3 is 13 residues. CDR3: CSASKEGYTEAFF. CDR3 bases: TGCAGCGCGAGTAAGGAGGGGTATACTGAAGCTTTCTTT.